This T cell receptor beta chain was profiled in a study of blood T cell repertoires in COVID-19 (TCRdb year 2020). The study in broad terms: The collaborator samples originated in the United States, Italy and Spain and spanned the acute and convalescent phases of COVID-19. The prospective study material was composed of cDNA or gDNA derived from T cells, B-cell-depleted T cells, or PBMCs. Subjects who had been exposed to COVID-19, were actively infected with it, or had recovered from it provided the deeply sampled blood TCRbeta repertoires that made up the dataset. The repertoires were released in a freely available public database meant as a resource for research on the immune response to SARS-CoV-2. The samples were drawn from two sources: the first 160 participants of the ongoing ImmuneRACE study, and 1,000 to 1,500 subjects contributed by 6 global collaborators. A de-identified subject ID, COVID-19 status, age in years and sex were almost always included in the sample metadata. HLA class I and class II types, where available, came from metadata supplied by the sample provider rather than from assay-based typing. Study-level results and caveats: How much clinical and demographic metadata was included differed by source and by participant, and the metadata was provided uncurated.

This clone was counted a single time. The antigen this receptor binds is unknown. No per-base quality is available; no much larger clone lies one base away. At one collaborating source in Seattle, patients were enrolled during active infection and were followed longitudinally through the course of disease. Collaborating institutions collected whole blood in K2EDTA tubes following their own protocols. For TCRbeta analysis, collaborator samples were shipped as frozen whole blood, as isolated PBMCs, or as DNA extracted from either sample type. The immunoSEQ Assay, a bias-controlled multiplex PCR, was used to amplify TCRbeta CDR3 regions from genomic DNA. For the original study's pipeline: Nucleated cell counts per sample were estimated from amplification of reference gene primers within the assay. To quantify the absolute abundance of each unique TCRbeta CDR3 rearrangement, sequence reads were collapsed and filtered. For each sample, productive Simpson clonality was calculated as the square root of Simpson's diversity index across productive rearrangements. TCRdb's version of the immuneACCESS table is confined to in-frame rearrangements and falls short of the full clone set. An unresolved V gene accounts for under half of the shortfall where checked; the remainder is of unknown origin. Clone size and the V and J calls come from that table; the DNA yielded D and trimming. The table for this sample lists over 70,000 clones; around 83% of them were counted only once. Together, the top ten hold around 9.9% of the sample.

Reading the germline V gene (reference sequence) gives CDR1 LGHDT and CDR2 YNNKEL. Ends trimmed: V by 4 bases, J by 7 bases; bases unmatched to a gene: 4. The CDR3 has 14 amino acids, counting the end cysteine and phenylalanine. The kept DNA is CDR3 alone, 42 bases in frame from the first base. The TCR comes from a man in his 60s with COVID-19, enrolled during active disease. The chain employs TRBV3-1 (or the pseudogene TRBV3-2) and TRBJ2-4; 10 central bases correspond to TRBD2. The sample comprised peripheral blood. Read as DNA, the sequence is TGTGCCAGCAGCCTCCCTAGCGGGAGTAACATTCAGTACTTC. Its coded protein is CASSLPSGSNIQYF.